The present T cell receptor (beta chain) was sequenced within a study of regulatory T cells in long-lasting Graves disease. Sequencing libraries for TCR beta were prepared with iRepertoire HTBI primers and Arm-PCR of CDR3 regions. TCRdb analysed the multiplex PCR reads with MiXCR anew, one entry per CDR3 protein. The table has 520,000 or so distinct CDR3 sequences, 12% seen once. V was trimmed by 0 bases and J by 4 bases, leaving 8 bases between them. Germline CDR1 and CDR2: LGHDT and YNNKEL (reference sequence). The CDR3 sequence is 14 residues long. The sample's time point: newly diagnosed GD, antithyroid drugs for less than 3 months. The TCR library used RNA extracted from PBMCs. Graves' disease diagnosis followed American Thyroid Association guidelines. The same data also contributed to another study, on T cells in Graves' hyperthyroidism and ophthalmopathy. That paper adds: Hyperthyroidism, newly diagnosed and lasting under 2 months, affected patients aged 18 to 65. When the TCR CDR3 underwent first-round RT-PCR, the HTBI primer set was used.

The chain joins TRBV3-1 to TRBJ2-3, with D hard to call. The sample here was peripheral blood mononuclear cells (PBMCs), taken at new diagnosis, from a patient treated with antithyroid drugs. The TCR was taken from a woman between 25 and 40 years old with Graves disease. The CDR3, as DNA: TGTGCCAGCAGCCAAGATCTTCACCCAGATACGCAGTATTTT. It translates to CASSQDLHPDTQYF.